These 19 T cell receptor beta chains share one sample of origin, sequenced in a study of post-analysis software for immune sequencing data. For these TCRs, the target antigens are not known. Study results and limitations: Patients carried five TRBV segments more frequently than controls did, and TRBV5-6, TRBV5-1 and TRBV20-1 were among them.

The TCR beta cDNA libraries contained unique molecular identifiers. TCRdb itself ran the PCR reads through MiXCR, one entry per CDR3 protein. The sample carries 750,000 to 950,000 distinct CDR3 sequences, roughly 50% recorded once. Specimen: blood. Every receptor here comes from a girl aged 10 to 17 with multiple sclerosis.

The rearrangement uses TRBV7-8 and TRBJ2-6; D is uncertain. CDR3 length equals 15 residues. V was pared by 5 bases and J by 2 bases, with 10 bases between. The V gene's germline CDR1 is SGHVS and CDR2 FQNEAQ. The CDR3 DNA follows: TGTGCCAGCAGCGCAGGAGCAGCTGGGGCCAACGTCCTGACTTTC. Translated: CASSAGAAGANVLTF. Complete variable domain (other parts from reference TRBV7-8 and TRBJ2-6): GAGVSQSPRYKVAKRGQDVALRCDPISGHVSLFWYQQALGQGPEFLTYFQNEAQLDKSGLPSDRFFAERPEGSVSTLKIQRTQQEDSAVYLCASSAGAAGANVLTFGAGSRLTVL.

The chain joins TRBV20-1 to TRBJ2-3, with 9 bases matching TRBD2. This CDR3 region has 14 residues. The junction had 8 bases not matched to a gene; V was cut back by 6 bases and J by 4 bases. Germline V gives CDR1 DFQATT, CDR2 SNEGSKA (reference sequence). CDR3 protein: CSAGVAGGADTQYF. Written as DNA, the CDR3 is TGCAGTGCGGGGGTCGCGGGAGGGGCAGATACGCAGTATTTT.

This clonotype showed up just a few times. The rearrangement joins TRBV7-9 to TRBJ2-5, with 7 bases that match TRBD1. The junction had 6 bases not matched to a gene; V was cut back by 5 bases and J by 0 bases. The CDR3 runs 15 residues. CDR1 is SEHNR and CDR2 is FQNEAQ in the germline V gene (reference sequence). CDR3 nucleotides: TGTGCCAGCAGCATTTACGGGACAGACCAAGAGACCCAGTACTTC. Translating gives CASSIYGTDQETQYF. Together with reference TRBV7-9 and TRBJ2-5, the CDR3 gives the full variable domain: DTGVSQNPRHKITKRGQNVTFRCDPISEHNRLYWYRQTLGQGPEFLTYFQNEAQLEKSRLLSDRFSAERPKGSFSTLEIQRTEQGDSAMYLCASSIYGTDQETQYFGPGTRLLVL.

The chain's CDR3 is CASTQRTDTQYF. The CDR3 bases are TGTGCCAGCACGCAGAGGACGGATACGCAGTATTTT. V gene TRBV6-2 or TRBV6-3 combines with J gene TRBJ2-3; unclear D gene. CDR1 is MNHEY, CDR2 SVGEGT, per germline. V lost 7 bases, J lost 6 bases, and 11 bases lay in between. The CDR3 totals 12 residues.

V and J are TRBV4-2 and TRBJ1-2; TRBD1 matches 9 bases. CDR1 is LGHNA, CDR2 YNFKEQ, per germline. CDR3 size: 15 residues. Trimming cost V 1 base and J 8 bases; bases outside gene matches: 8. As DNA, the CDR3 is TGTGCCAGCAGCCAAGTTCGGACAGGGGTTGGCGGCTACACCTTC. Its translation is CASSQVRTGVGGYTF.

This clonotype was found many times. This sequence joins TRBV20-1 and TRBJ2-7; 9 nucleotides align to TRBD2. Germline CDR1 reads DFQATT; CDR2 reads SNEGSKA (reference sequence). The CDR3 is 13 residues long. The J segment lost 3 bases and the V segment lost 6 bases, leaving 6 bases of the junction unmatched. Here the CDR3 DNA reads TGCAGTGCGCTGGGCGGGAGGGGCTACGAGCAGTACTTC. Translation gives CSALGGRGYEQYF.

This rearrangement joins TRBV5-1 to TRBJ2-1; possible D gene TRBD1, 6 bases. This CDR3 has 14 residues. Trimming shortened V by 7 bases and J by 4 bases, and 15 bases separated the two germline ends. Germline V CDR1 and CDR2: SGHRS, YFSETQ. The CDR3 here is CASGTGTRYNEQFF. The CDR3 nucleotides read TGCGCCAGCGGTACCGGGACACGATACAATGAGCAGTTCTTC.

This rearrangement joins TRBV9 to TRBJ2-5; 7 bases line up with TRBD1. V was clipped by 3 bases and J by 7 bases; unmatched bases: 18. The CDR3 runs to 17 residues. Germline CDR1 SGDLS, CDR2 YYNGEE. The CDR3 region is CASSELEVTGVRGTQYF. The CDR3 DNA sequence: TGTGCCAGCAGCGAGTTGGAAGTTACAGGGGTTCGGGGGACCCAGTACTTC.

There are a few counts of this clonotype. The CDR3 DNA reads TGTGCCAGCAGCTTAGGCGGGGGGGCAGTAGAAGAGCAGTTCTTC. This sequence encodes CASSLGGGAVEEQFF. This rearrangement joins TRBV7-9 to TRBJ2-1; 9 bases map to TRBD2. V lost 1 base, J lost 10 bases, and 8 bases stayed unmatched. There are 15 residues in the CDR3. Germline V gene sequence: CDR1 SEHNR, CDR2 FQNEAQ (reference sequence). Drawing the rest from reference TRBV7-9 and TRBJ2-1, the complete variable domain is DTGVSQNPRHKITKRGQNVTFRCDPISEHNRLYWYRQTLGQGPEFLTYFQNEAQLEKSRLLSDRFSAERPKGSFSTLEIQRTEQGDSAMYLCASSLGGGAVEEQFFGPGTRLTVL.

This clonotype was counted between two and nine times. As DNA, the CDR3 is TGCGCCAGCAGTGGGCCCGGGACAGGGGTCTACGAGCAGTACTTC. Residues: CASSGPGTGVYEQYF. J is TRBJ2-7 and V is TRBV10-2, with 10 bases identical to TRBD1. Germline V lookup: CDR1 WSHSY, CDR2 SAAADI. The J segment lost 3 bases and the V segment lost 4 bases, leaving 6 bases of the junction unmatched. The CDR3 sequence is 15 residues long.

The V gene is TRBV29-1, the J gene TRBJ2-3; 7 bases are a match to TRBD1. The V gene's germline CDR1 is SQVTM and CDR2 ANQGSEA. J lost 5 bases, V lost 7 bases, and 9 bases had no gene match. There are 13 residues in the CDR3. The CDR3 DNA reads TGCAGCGCCGAGGGGGCGGTAGAAGATACGCAGTATTTT. Its translation: CSAEGAVEDTQYF.

This CDR3 is CASRQVRGDSYEQYF. The CDR3 DNA sequence: TGCGCCAGCAGACAAGTCAGGGGGGACTCCTACGAGCAGTACTTC. The chain links TRBV5-1 to TRBJ2-7, with a weak D call TRBD1 (7 bases). The CDR3 runs 15 residues. Trimming took 5 bases from V and 0 from J, leaving 15 bases between them. CDR1 is SGHRS, CDR2 YFSETQ, per germline.

The V gene is TRBV5-1, the J gene TRBJ2-3, with TRBD1 as a possible D gene (6 bases). Germline-derived CDR1 and CDR2 are SGHRS and YFSETQ. The CDR3 length is 16 residues. The V end lost 1 base, the J end lost 3 bases, and 15 bases lay between the germline ends. The CDR3: CASSLRTTGNTDTQYF. The CDR3 DNA follows: TGCGCCAGCAGCTTGAGGACCACAGGGAATACAGATACGCAGTATTTT.

The chain recombines TRBV5-5 with TRBJ1-5; 7 bases align to TRBD1. Germline lookup yields CDR1 SGHKS and CDR2 YYEKEE (reference sequence). The J segment lost 5 bases and the V segment lost 4 bases, leaving 9 bases of the junction unmatched. There are 15 residues in the CDR3. CDR3 residues: CASSRRTGQYQPQHF. CDR3 DNA sequence: TGTGCCAGCAGCCGAAGGACAGGCCAATATCAGCCCCAGCATTTT.

In this sample, this clonotype turned up once. The V gene is TRBV7-2, the J gene TRBJ1-1, with D possibly being TRBD1 (5 bases). The V gene lost 2 bases and the J gene lost 7 bases, with 17 bases spanning the gap. The CDR3 contains 15 residues. Germline values: CDR1 SGHTA, CDR2 FQGNSA. CDR3 sequence reads: CASSLMGGGTGEAFF. CDR3 sequence (DNA): TGTGCCAGCAGCTTAATGGGAGGCGGAACAGGTGAAGCTTTCTTT.

Here the CDR3 DNA reads TGTGCCAGCAGCCCTAATGTGTTGCGGGAGGGCCGGAGTGAGCAGTTCTTC. It encodes CASSPNVLREGRSEQFF. The genes are TRBV7-3 and TRBJ2-1; TRBD2 matches at 9 bases. The length of the CDR3 is 17 residues. After removal of 5 bases from V and 9 bases from J, the junction contained 17 bases not matched to a gene. Germline V gene lookup returns CDR1 SGHTA and CDR2 FQGTGA.

The CDR3 coding sequence is TGCAGCGTTGTTAGGCTGGGCCAAGAAGCTTTCTTT. As protein: CSVVRLGQEAFF. This chain joins TRBV29-1 and TRBJ1-1, with D uncertain. This CDR3 comprises 12 residues. Germline V gives CDR1 SQVTM, CDR2 ANQGSEA. Trimming left V 4 bases short and J 8 bases short, with 14 bases between. The whole variable domain, remainder taken from reference TRBV29-1 and TRBJ1-1, is SAVISQKPSRDICQRGTSLTIQCQVDSQVTMMFWYRQQPGQSLTLIATANQGSEATYESGFVIDKFPISRPNLTFSTLTVSNMSPEDSSIYLCSVVRLGQEAFFGQGTRLTVV.

The V call is TRBV12-3 or TRBV12-4, the J call TRBJ2-4; either TRBD1 or TRBD2 may supply D (6 bases each). The germline V and J ends were trimmed by 2 bases and 8 bases, with 22 bases remaining between them. This CDR3 has 17 amino acids. CDR3 amino acids: CASSLTPGAYPPYIQYF. The DNA for the CDR3 is TGTGCCAGCAGTTTAACGCCGGGGGCTTATCCCCCCTACATTCAGTACTTC.

The chain couples TRBV29-1 to TRBJ2-1; 10 bases line up with TRBD2. CDR1 is SQVTM and CDR2 is ANQGSEA in the germline V gene. This CDR3 spans 14 amino acids. The ends lost 3 bases at V and 4 bases at J; junction bases unmatched: 3. CDR3 loop: CSVESGRDYNEQFF. Written as DNA, the CDR3 is TGCAGCGTTGAGAGCGGGAGGGATTACAATGAGCAGTTCTTC.